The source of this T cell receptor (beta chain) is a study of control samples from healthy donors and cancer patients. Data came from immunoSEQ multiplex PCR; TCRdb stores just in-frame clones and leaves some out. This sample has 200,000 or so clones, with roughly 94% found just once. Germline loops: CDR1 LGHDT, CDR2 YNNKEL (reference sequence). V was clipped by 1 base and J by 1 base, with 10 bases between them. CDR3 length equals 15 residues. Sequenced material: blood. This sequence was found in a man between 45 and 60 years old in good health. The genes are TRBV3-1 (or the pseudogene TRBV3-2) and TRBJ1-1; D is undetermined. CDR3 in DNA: TGTGCCAGCAGCCAAGCCTGGGCGACGAACACTGAAGCTTTCTTT. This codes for CASSQAWATNTEAFF.